One and the same sample provided the 15 T cell receptor beta chains below, sequenced in a study of CD8+ T cells in alopecia areata. As the sequencing template, cDNA was produced by extracting RNA and reverse transcribing it. This table comes from immunoSEQ multiplex PCR, and its TCRdb copy is limited to in-frame clones, with some not included. The repertoire holds 170,000 or so clones, with 63% as singletons. The sample here was CD4+ T cells sorted from blood, taken at week 0. These receptor sequences come from a human donor with alopecia areata.

This clone showed up just a few times. This rearrangement joins TRBV29-1 to TRBJ1-2; D not certain. The CDR3 has 13 residues. The V and J ends lost 5 bases and 6 bases respectively, with 16 bases between them. Germline V CDR1 and CDR2: SQVTM, ANQGSEA. The CDR3 nucleotides read TGCAGCGTTTTTATGGGAGAGGGCGATGGCTACACCTTC. Protein: CSVFMGEGDGYTF.

The chain employs TRBV14 and TRBJ1-1, with D unclear. Trimming took off 4 bases at V and 5 bases at J, with 11 bases between the two ends. Germline V CDR1 and CDR2: SGHDN, FVKESK. CDR3 length: 13 amino acids. CDR3 DNA sequence: TGTGCCAGCAGCCCTCCCATGGGAACTGAAGCTTTCTTT. This codes for CASSPPMGTEAFF. Full variable domain (missing parts from reference TRBV14 and TRBJ1-1): EAGVTQFPSHSVIEKGQTVTLRCDPISGHDNLYWYRRVMGKEIKFLLHFVKESKQDESGMPNNRFLAERTGGTYSTLKVQPAELEDSGVYFCASSPPMGTEAFFGQGTRLTVV.

The chain joins TRBV29-1 to TRBJ2-2; TRBD2 aligns across 10 bases. CDR3 length equals 13 residues. The ends lost 5 bases at V and 6 bases at J; junction bases unmatched: 3. Germline V CDR1 and CDR2: SQVTM, ANQGSEA. The CDR3 coding sequence is TGCAGCGTTAGCGGGGGGGCCTCCGGGGAGCTGTTTTTT. It yields the protein CSVSGGASGELFF.

A single count supports this clone. The CDR3 loop reads CASREQPSPDEQYF. The CDR3 DNA is TGTGCCAGCAGGGAACAGCCGTCCCCCGACGAGCAGTACTTC. The chain employs TRBV6-1 and TRBJ2-7; D not certain. CDR1 and CDR2 (germline): MNHNS, SASEGT. The CDR3 has 14 residues. Trimming cost V 6 bases and J 5 bases, with 17 bases left between them.

V and J are TRBV9 and TRBJ2-6; 7 bases map to TRBD2. CDR3 length equals 17 residues. The trim removed 5 bases at V and 2 bases at J, leaving 10 bases unmatched. CDR1 and CDR2 from the germline V gene are SGDLS and YYNGEE. The CDR3 reads CASSATPRGAGANVLTF. CDR3 DNA sequence: TGTGCCAGCAGTGCCACCCCACGGGGGGCTGGGGCCAACGTCCTGACTTTC. Together with reference TRBV9 and TRBJ2-6, the CDR3 gives the full variable domain: DSGVTQTPKHLITATGQRVTLRCSPRSGDLSVYWYQQSLDQGLQFLIQYYNGEERAKGNILERFSAQQFPDLHSELNLSSLELGDSALYFCASSATPRGAGANVLTFGAGSRLTVL.

The chain recombines TRBV19 with TRBJ1-1; D gene ambiguous. Trimming removed 5 bases at V and 4 bases at J, with 14 bases between. There are 14 residues in the CDR3. From germline, CDR1 is LNHDA and CDR2 SQIVND (reference sequence). The CDR3 sequence: CASSQQGGRTEAFF. CDR3 DNA: TGTGCCAGTAGTCAACAAGGAGGGCGCACTGAAGCTTTCTTT. Combining the CDR3 with reference TRBV19 and TRBJ1-1 gives the whole variable domain DGGITQSPKYLFRKEGQNVTLSCEQNLNHDAMYWYRQDPGQGLRLIYYSQIVNDFQKGDIAEGYSVSREKKESFPLTVTSAQKNPTAFYLCASSQQGGRTEAFFGQGTRLTVV.

The chain couples TRBV29-1 to TRBJ1-1; no reliable D call. The CDR3 is made up of 13 amino acids. Trimming cost V 5 bases and J 0 bases, with 10 bases left between them. Looked up from germline, CDR1 is SQVTM and CDR2 is ANQGSEA. DNA for the CDR3: TGCAGCGTTCAGCAGAGAATGAACACTGAAGCTTTCTTT. This sequence encodes CSVQQRMNTEAFF.

This clone was detected a few times. CDR3 in amino acids: CATSRDLGAGGNEQYF. The CDR3, as DNA: TGTGCCACCAGCAGAGATCTGGGAGCCGGAGGGAACGAGCAGTACTTC. This chain links TRBV15 with TRBJ2-7; TRBD2 is a possible D gene (6 bases). Germline V gene sequence: CDR1 LNHNV, CDR2 YYDKDF (reference sequence). V was clipped by 0 bases and J by 5 bases, with 17 bases between them. The CDR3 has 16 amino acids.

The rearrangement links TRBV29-1 to TRBJ2-1; D is perhaps TRBD1 (5 bases). V was clipped by 4 bases and J by 3 bases, with 22 bases between them. This CDR3 region has 17 residues. Germline V gives CDR1 SQVTM, CDR2 ANQGSEA. CDR3 coding DNA: TGCAGCGTTGTTTCTTCGGTAACAGGTGGGGACTACAATGAGCAGTTCTTC. This translates into CSVVSSVTGGDYNEQFF.

This chain uses TRBV25-1 with TRBJ1-2; D possibly corresponds to TRBD1 (6 bases). This CDR3 contains 14 residues. V was shortened by 6 bases and J by 5 bases, with 16 bases between the two germline ends. Germline loops: CDR1 MGHDK, CDR2 SYGVNS. DNA for the CDR3: TGTGCCAGCAGGGGCCTTACAGGGATATATGGCTACACCTTC. It specifies CASRGLTGIYGYTF.

This clone was picked up one time. Other DNA sequences in this sample translate to the same CDR3. The chain uses TRBV29-1 and TRBJ2-7, with TRBD1 identical over 10 bases. Per the germline V gene, CDR1 is SQVTM and CDR2 is ANQGSEA. Losses at the gene ends were 1 base for V and 3 bases for J; bases not matched to a gene: 0. The CDR3 is 13 amino acids. The CDR3 DNA reads as TGCAGCGTTGAAGGGACAGGGGGCTACGAGCAGTACTTC. It encodes CSVEGTGGYEQYF.

The chain has TRBV29-1 and TRBJ2-2; 7 positions agree with TRBD1. The CDR3 is made up of 15 amino acids. The V segment lost 5 bases and the J segment 5 bases; nucleotides outside the gene matches: 11. Per germline, CDR1 SQVTM and CDR2 ANQGSEA. In DNA, the CDR3 is TGCAGCGTTTCTTTAGGGGGCAGAGGAACCGGGGAGCTGTTTTTT. This gives the protein CSVSLGGRGTGELFF.

This clone was detected a few times. The V call is TRBV11-2, the J call TRBJ2-4; the D is unclear. V lost 2 bases and J 2 bases, leaving 4 bases between the germline ends. Germline lookup yields CDR1 SGHAT and CDR2 FQNNGV. This CDR3 region has 13 residues. CDR3 in amino acids: CASSLQSKNIQYF. CDR3 bases: TGTGCCAGCAGCTTACAATCCAAAAACATTCAGTACTTC.

This chain uses TRBV29-1 with TRBJ1-5; D is undetermined. This CDR3 region has 12 residues. Germline assignment: CDR1 SQVTM and CDR2 ANQGSEA. The CDR3 nucleotides read TGCCCCGCCCGGGATAGCAATCAGCCCCAGCATTTT. It yields the protein CPARDSNQPQHF.

This clone was counted between two and nine times. This chain connects TRBV9 to TRBJ2-3; D is possibly TRBD2 (5 bases). Germline-derived CDR1 and CDR2 are SGDLS and YYNGEE. V was trimmed by 6 bases and J by 6 bases, leaving 17 bases between them. This CDR3 comprises 14 residues. CDR3 DNA sequence: TGTGCCAGCAACCGGGGAGAAACAAAGGATACGCAGTATTTT. Translated, it gives CASNRGETKDTQYF.